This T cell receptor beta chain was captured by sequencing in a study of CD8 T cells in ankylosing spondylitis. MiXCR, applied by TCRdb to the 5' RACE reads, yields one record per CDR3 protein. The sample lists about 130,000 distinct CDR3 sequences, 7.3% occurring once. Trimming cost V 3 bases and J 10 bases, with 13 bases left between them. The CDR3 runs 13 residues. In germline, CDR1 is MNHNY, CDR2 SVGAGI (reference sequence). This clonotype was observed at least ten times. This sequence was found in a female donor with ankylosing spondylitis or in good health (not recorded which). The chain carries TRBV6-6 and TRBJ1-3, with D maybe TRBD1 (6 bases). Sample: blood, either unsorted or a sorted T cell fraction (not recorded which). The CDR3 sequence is CASSYGGGRTIYF. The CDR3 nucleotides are TGTGCCAGCAGTTATGGGGGGGGCAGGACCATATATTTT.